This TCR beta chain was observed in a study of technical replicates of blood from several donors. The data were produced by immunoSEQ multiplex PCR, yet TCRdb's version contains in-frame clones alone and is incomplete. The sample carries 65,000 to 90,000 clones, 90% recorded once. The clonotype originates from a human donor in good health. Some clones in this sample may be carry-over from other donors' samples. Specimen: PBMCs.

Here the CDR3 DNA reads TGTGCTAGTGGGTCCGAGGTGAGCAATCAGCCCCAGCATTTT. It yields the protein CASGSEVSNQPQHF. The rearrangement uses TRBV12-5 and TRBJ1-5; D is uncertain. The V gene's germline CDR1 is LGHNT and CDR2 FRNRAP. The length of the CDR3 is 14 residues. Trimming took 6 bases from V and 1 from J, leaving 10 bases between them.